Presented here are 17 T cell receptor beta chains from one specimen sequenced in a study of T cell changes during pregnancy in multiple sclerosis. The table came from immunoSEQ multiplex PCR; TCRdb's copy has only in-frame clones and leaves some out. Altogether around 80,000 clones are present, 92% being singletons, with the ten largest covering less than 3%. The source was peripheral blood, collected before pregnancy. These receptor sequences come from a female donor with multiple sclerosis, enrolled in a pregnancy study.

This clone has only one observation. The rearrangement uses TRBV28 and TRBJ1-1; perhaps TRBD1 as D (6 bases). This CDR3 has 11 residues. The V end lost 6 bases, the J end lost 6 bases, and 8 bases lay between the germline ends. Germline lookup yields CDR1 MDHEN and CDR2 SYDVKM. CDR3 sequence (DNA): TGTGCCAGCAGAGAGGGGGCTGAAGCTTTCTTT. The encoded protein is CASREGAEAFF.

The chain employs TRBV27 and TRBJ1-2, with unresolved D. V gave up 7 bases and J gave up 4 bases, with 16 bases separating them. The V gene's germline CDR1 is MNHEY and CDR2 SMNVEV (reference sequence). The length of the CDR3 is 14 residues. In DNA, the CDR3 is TGTGCCAGCACCCAAACCGCGGGGATCTATGGCTACACCTTC. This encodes CASTQTAGIYGYTF.

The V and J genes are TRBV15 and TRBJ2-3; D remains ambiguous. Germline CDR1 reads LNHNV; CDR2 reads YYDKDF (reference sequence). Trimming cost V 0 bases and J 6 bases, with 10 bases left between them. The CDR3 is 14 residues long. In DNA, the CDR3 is TGTGCCACCAGCAGAGATTATTTTTTGGATACGCAGTATTTT. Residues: CATSRDYFLDTQYF.

CDR3 nucleotide sequence: TGTGCTAGTGGTTTGGGACTGACTCCCTACAATGAGCAGTTCTTC. The encoded protein is CASGLGLTPYNEQFF. The chain carries TRBV12-5 and TRBJ2-1; D is unresolved. Germline V gene lookup returns CDR1 LGHNT and CDR2 FRNRAP. The CDR3 loop spans 15 amino acids. V gave up 1 base and J gave up 2 bases, with 9 bases separating them.

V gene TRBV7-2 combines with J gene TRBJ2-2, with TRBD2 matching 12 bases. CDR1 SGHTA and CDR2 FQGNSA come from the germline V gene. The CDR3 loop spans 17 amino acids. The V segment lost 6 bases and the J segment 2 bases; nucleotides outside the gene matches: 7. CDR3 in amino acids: CASSFLAGGSNTGELFF. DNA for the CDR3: TGTGCCAGCAGTTTTCTAGCGGGAGGGAGTAACACCGGGGAGCTGTTTTTT.

The CDR3 loop is CASSQDQPGTDTQYF. The DNA for the CDR3 is TGCGCCAGCAGCCAAGATCAACCAGGAACAGATACGCAGTATTTT. This chain joins TRBV4-3 and TRBJ2-3; no firm D call. The CDR3 has 15 residues. V lost 0 bases and J lost 3, with 10 bases in between. Germline V CDR1 and CDR2: LGHNA, YSLEER.

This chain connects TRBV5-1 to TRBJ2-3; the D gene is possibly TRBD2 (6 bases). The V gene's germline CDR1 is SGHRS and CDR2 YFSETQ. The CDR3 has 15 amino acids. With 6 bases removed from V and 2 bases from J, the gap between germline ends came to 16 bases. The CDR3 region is CASIRSERATDTQYF. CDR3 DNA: TGCGCCAGCATACGGTCAGAGCGGGCCACAGATACGCAGTATTTT.

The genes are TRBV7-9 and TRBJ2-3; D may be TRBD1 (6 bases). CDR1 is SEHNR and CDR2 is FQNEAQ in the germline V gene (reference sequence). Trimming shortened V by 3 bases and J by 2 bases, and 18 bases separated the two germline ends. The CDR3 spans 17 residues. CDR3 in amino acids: CASSFPKPGHSTDTQYF. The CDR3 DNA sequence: TGTGCCAGCAGCTTTCCAAAGCCGGGACACTCCACAGATACGCAGTATTTT.

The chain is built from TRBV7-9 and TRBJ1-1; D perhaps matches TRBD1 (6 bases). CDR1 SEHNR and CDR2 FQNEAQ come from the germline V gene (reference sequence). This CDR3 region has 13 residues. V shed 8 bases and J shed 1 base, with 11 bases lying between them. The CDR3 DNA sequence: TGTGCCAGCCCCGTGGGGGCGAACACTGAAGCTTTCTTT. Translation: CASPVGANTEAFF.

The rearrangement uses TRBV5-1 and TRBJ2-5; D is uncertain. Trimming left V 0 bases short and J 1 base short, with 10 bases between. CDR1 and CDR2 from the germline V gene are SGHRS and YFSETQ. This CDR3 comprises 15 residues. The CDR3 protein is CASSLGSALQETQYF. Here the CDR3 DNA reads TGCGCCAGCAGCTTGGGGAGCGCTCTCCAAGAGACCCAGTACTTC.

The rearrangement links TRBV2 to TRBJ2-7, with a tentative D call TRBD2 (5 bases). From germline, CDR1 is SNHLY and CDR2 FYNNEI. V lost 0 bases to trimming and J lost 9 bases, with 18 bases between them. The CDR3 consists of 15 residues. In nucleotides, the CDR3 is TGTGCCAGCAGTGAAGCGCTTCGAGGATTCGGGGTGCAGTACTTC. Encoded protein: CASSEALRGFGVQYF. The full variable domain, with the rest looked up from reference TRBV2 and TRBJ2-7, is EPEVTQTPSHQVTQMGQEVILRCVPISNHLYFYWYRQILGQKVEFLVSFYNNEISEKSEIFDDQFSVERPDGSNFTLKIRSTKLEDSAMYFCASSEALRGFGVQYFGPGTRLTVT.

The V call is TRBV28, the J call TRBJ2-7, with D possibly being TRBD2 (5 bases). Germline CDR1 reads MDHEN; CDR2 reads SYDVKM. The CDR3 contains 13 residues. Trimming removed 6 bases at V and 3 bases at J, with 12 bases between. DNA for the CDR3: TGTGCCAGCAGAAAGCCCGGACTCTACGAGCAGTACTTC. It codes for CASRKPGLYEQYF.

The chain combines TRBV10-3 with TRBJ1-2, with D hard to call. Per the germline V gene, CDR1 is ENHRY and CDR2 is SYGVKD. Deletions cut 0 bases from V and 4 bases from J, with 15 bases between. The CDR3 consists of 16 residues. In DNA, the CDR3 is TGTGCCATCAGTGAGTCGAGCGGAAATTGGGGCTATGGCTACACCTTC. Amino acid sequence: CAISESSGNWGYGYTF.

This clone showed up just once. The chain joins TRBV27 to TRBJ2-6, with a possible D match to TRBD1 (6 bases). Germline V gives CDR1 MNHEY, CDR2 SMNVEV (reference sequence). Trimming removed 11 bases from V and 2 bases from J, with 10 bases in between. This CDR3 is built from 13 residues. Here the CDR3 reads CAFPGAGANVLTF. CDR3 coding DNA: TGTGCCTTTCCAGGGGCTGGGGCCAACGTCCTGACTTTC.

The CDR3 sequence: CASSDSRATNEKLFF. The CDR3 region has the DNA TGTGCCAGCAGTGATTCACGGGCAACTAATGAAAAACTGTTTTTT. The genes are TRBV2 and TRBJ1-4; no firm D call. This CDR3 has 15 residues. Trimming removed 3 bases at V and 0 bases at J, with 8 bases between. Looked up from germline, CDR1 is SNHLY and CDR2 is FYNNEI. The whole variable domain, filled in from reference TRBV2 and TRBJ1-4, reads EPEVTQTPSHQVTQMGQEVILRCVPISNHLYFYWYRQILGQKVEFLVSFYNNEISEKSEIFDDQFSVERPDGSNFTLKIRSTKLEDSAMYFCASSDSRATNEKLFFGSGTQLSVL.

CDR3 in DNA: TGTGCCAGCAGCGATAGCGGGAGGGCCAGGGATGAGCAGTTCTTC. The encoded protein is CASSDSGRARDEQFF. J is TRBJ2-1 and V is TRBV7-9; TRBD2 matches 11 bases. V dropped 5 bases and J dropped 8; count of bases not matched to a gene: 8. The CDR3 consists of 15 residues. Germline CDR1 is SEHNR and CDR2 is FQNEAQ (reference sequence). Variable domain in full (rest from reference TRBV7-9 and TRBJ2-1): DTGVSQNPRHKITKRGQNVTFRCDPISEHNRLYWYRQTLGQGPEFLTYFQNEAQLEKSRLLSDRFSAERPKGSFSTLEIQRTEQGDSAMYLCASSDSGRARDEQFFGPGTRLTVL.

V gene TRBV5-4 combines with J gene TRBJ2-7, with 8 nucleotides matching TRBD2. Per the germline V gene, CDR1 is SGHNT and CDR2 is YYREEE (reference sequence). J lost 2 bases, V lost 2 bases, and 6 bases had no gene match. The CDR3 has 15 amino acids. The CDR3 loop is CASSFGGAPTYEQYF. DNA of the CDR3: TGTGCCAGCAGCTTCGGGGGGGCCCCTACCTACGAGCAGTACTTC. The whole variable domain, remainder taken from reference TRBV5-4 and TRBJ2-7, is ETGVTQSPTHLIKTRGQQVTLRCSSQSGHNTVSWYQQALGQGPQFIFQYYREEENGRGNFPPRFSGLQFPNYSSELNVNALELDDSALYLCASSFGGAPTYEQYFGPGTRLTVT.